The 26 T cell receptor beta chains listed next were all sequenced from one sample in a study of cytomegalovirus exposure and HLA in healthy donors. 60 Vbeta and 13 Jbeta primers were used in PCR. Clones were sequenced by immunoSEQ multiplex PCR, and TCRdb holds only the in-frame ones, with some missing. The data show over 150,000 clones, roughly three quarters seen once. Sequencing used PBMCs. The source is a male donor in good health and CMV-seronegative.

This clone was counted only a few times. J is TRBJ1-1 and V is TRBV5-1; no clear D. V was pared by 4 bases and J by 3 bases, with 16 bases between. Germline-derived CDR1 and CDR2 are SGHRS and YFSETQ. This CDR3 has 15 residues. Here the CDR3 DNA reads TGCGCCAGCAGCCAAGATCGAGAGGCGGACACTGAAGCTTTCTTT. It translates to CASSQDREADTEAFF.

DNA for the CDR3: TGTGCCAGCAGGTACCGGGACAGCGAGTACTTC. This codes for CASRYRDSEYF. The rearrangement joins TRBV28 to TRBJ2-4; 7 bases line up with TRBD1. Unmatched junction bases numbered 7, after V lost 6 bases and J lost 14 bases. The CDR3 spans 11 residues. Germline V lookup: CDR1 MDHEN, CDR2 SYDVKM.

The V and J genes are TRBV6-5 and TRBJ2-7; possibly TRBD2 for D (5 bases). Deletions cut 5 bases from V and 7 bases from J, with 9 bases between. The CDR3 has 11 residues. CDR1 is MNHEY, CDR2 SVGAGI, per germline. The CDR3 sequence is CASSIATEQYF. The CDR3 region has the DNA TGTGCCAGCAGTATAGCGACAGAGCAGTACTTC.

V gene TRBV30 combines with J gene TRBJ2-3, with 8 nucleotides matching TRBD2. The CDR3 sequence is 15 residues long. Germline-derived CDR1 and CDR2 are GTSNPN and SVGIG (reference sequence). The V and J ends lost 3 bases and 1 base, in that order; junction bases with no gene match: 6. The CDR3 nucleotides read TGTGCCTGGAGCGTAGGAGCGGGAGGCACAGATACGCAGTATTTT. As protein: CAWSVGAGGTDTQYF.

The rearrangement links TRBV6-1 to TRBJ2-7; 8 bases map to TRBD1. Germline assignment: CDR1 MNHNS and CDR2 SASEGT. V lost 4 bases and J lost 5; bases outside the gene matches: 7. The CDR3 length is 14 residues. The CDR3, as DNA: TGTGCCAGCAGTGCGGACAGGGCGAGAAACGAGCAGTACTTC. It encodes CASSADRARNEQYF.

The chain employs TRBV11-3 and TRBJ2-1; TRBD1 matches at 7 bases. V lost 6 bases, J lost 7 bases, and 6 bases stayed unmatched. Germline V gene data show CDR1 as SGHNT and CDR2 as YENEEA. The CDR3 is 13 amino acids. The CDR3 bases are TGTGCCAGCAGTTTACAGGGGAGTAATGAGCAGTTCTTC. Translating it yields CASSLQGSNEQFF.

The V and J genes are TRBV6-5 and TRBJ2-5, with D possibly being TRBD1 (5 bases). In germline, CDR1 is MNHEY, CDR2 SVGAGI. V was pared by 6 bases and J by 5 bases, with 16 bases between. The CDR3 is 14 residues long. The CDR3 region is CASRDSGFGETQYF. CDR3 nucleotide sequence: TGTGCCAGCAGGGATTCAGGGTTCGGGGAGACCCAGTACTTC.

The chain joins TRBV4-1 to TRBJ1-1; no clear D. Germline V lookup: CDR1 MGHRA, CDR2 YSYEKL. The CDR3 totals 16 residues. The V gene lost 0 bases and the J gene lost 10 bases, with 21 bases spanning the gap. The CDR3 is CASSQDAGSLMRGAFF. The DNA of the CDR3 is TGCGCCAGCAGCCAAGACGCGGGCAGCCTGATGCGTGGAGCTTTCTTT.

The V call is TRBV29-1, the J call TRBJ2-2, with D maybe TRBD1 (7 bases). Trimming shortened V by 4 bases and J by 3 bases, and 12 bases separated the two germline ends. There are 14 residues in the CDR3. Germline V gives CDR1 SQVTM, CDR2 ANQGSEA. The CDR3 region has the DNA TGCAGCGTTGGGAGGGGGCGTTACACCGGGGAGCTGTTTTTT. Its translation: CSVGRGRYTGELFF.

The J gene is TRBJ2-1, the V gene TRBV7-6; D is possibly TRBD1 (5 bases). Germline V lookup: CDR1 SGHVS, CDR2 FNYEAQ. V dropped 5 bases and J dropped 4 bases, with 6 bases sitting between them. This CDR3 has 12 residues. This chain's CDR3 is CASSRQYNEQFF. The CDR3 DNA reads TGTGCCAGCAGCCGACAGTACAATGAGCAGTTCTTC.

As regards this clone: The same CDR3 also results from other DNA sequences found in this sample. The chain joins TRBV6-5 to TRBJ1-3, with D unclear. Germline-derived CDR1 and CDR2 are MNHEY and SVGAGI. The CDR3 runs to 15 residues. V shed 0 bases and J shed 1 base, with 7 bases lying between them. The CDR3, as DNA: TGTGCCAGCAGTTACTCGAGAGGGTCTGGAAACACCATATATTTT. This translates into CASSYSRGSGNTIYF.

The CDR3 is CASSRGQGTGNTIYF. The CDR3 coding sequence is TGTGCCAGCAGCCGAGGACAGGGGACAGGAAACACCATATATTTT. The V call is TRBV5-6, the J call TRBJ1-3; 9 bases are a match to TRBD1. Trimming took 4 bases from V and 4 from J; bases not matched to a gene: 6. The CDR3 has 15 amino acids. Germline CDR1 is SGHDT and CDR2 is YYEEEE.

The chain is built from TRBV7-9 and TRBJ2-1, with a possible D match to TRBD2 (5 bases). The ends were cut back, 5 bases at V and 3 bases at J, with 17 bases in the middle. Germline V gives CDR1 SEHNR, CDR2 FQNEAQ (reference sequence). The CDR3 is made up of 16 amino acids. The CDR3 DNA reads as TGTGCCAGCAGCCCCCCTGGCGGGCTTGGCTACAATGAGCAGTTCTTC. Translated: CASSPPGGLGYNEQFF.

The chain's CDR3 is CASMDRQGLYGYTF. The CDR3 region has the DNA TGTGCCAGCATGGACCGACAGGGACTCTATGGCTACACCTTC. The chain recombines TRBV2 with TRBJ1-2, with 7 bases that match TRBD1. This CDR3 contains 14 residues. Per germline, CDR1 SNHLY and CDR2 FYNNEI. The V gene end was trimmed by 7 bases and the J gene end by 4 bases; junction bases not matched to a gene: 9.

The genes are TRBV10-1 and TRBJ2-7, with D perhaps matching TRBD2 (6 bases). V lost 1 base and J 2 bases, leaving 9 bases between the germline ends. CDR1 and CDR2 from the germline V gene are WNHNN and SYGVQD (reference sequence). The CDR3 length is 14 residues. The CDR3 bases are TGCGCCAGCAGTGAGTTGCGGGGAACCTACGAGCAGTACTTC. This encodes CASSELRGTYEQYF.

This chain links TRBV4-3 with TRBJ2-3, with 10 bases aligning to TRBD2. Germline V gene sequence: CDR1 LGHNA, CDR2 YSLEER. The CDR3 extends over 18 amino acids. Unmatched junction bases numbered 11, after V lost 4 bases and J lost 1 base. This CDR3 reads CASSLQDTAGGGTDTQYF. CDR3 nucleotide sequence: TGCGCCAGCAGCCTCCAGGATACAGCGGGAGGGGGCACAGATACGCAGTATTTT.

This chain links TRBV4-1 with TRBJ2-2, with TRBD2 as a possible D gene (6 bases). Germline CDR1 reads MGHRA; CDR2 reads YSYEKL. Deletions cut 4 bases from V and 6 bases from J, with 12 bases between. The CDR3 is 14 residues long. CDR3 nucleotide sequence: TGCGCCAGCAGCCTCGAGGGACTTGCCGGGGAGCTGTTTTTT. Translated: CASSLEGLAGELFF.

This sequence joins TRBV6-5 and TRBJ2-5; 8 nucleotides agree with TRBD1. The CDR3 is made up of 14 amino acids. The V and J ends lost 5 bases and 3 bases, in that order; junction bases with no gene match: 5. Germline values: CDR1 MNHEY, CDR2 SVGAGI. The CDR3 DNA reads TGTGCCAGCAGTGCGACAGGGGTCGAAGAGACCCAGTACTTC. Its translation: CASSATGVEETQYF.

The V and J genes are TRBV2 and TRBJ2-3; perhaps TRBD2 as D (5 bases). The CDR3 totals 18 residues. The germline CDR1 and CDR2 sequences are SNHLY and FYNNEI. V gave up 6 bases and J gave up 0 bases, with 22 bases separating them. This CDR3 is CASSPPDGWGDSTDTQYF. CDR3 coding DNA: TGTGCCAGCAGCCCACCGGACGGGTGGGGAGATAGCACAGATACGCAGTATTTT.

The chain carries TRBV6-1 and TRBJ1-5; 8 nucleotides align to TRBD1. CDR1 and CDR2 from the germline V gene are MNHNS and SASEGT. V gave up 6 bases and J gave up 1 base; unmatched junction bases: 2. The CDR3 length is 14 residues. CDR3 in amino acids: CASRHRGSNQPQHF. DNA for the CDR3: TGTGCCAGCAGGCACAGGGGGAGCAATCAGCCCCAGCATTTT.

This clone showed up just once. The chain couples TRBV30 to TRBJ2-1; D uncertain. Germline assignment: CDR1 GTSNPN and CDR2 SVGIG (reference sequence). The CDR3 spans 14 residues. The germline V and J ends were trimmed by 3 bases and 0 bases, with 9 bases remaining between them. CDR3 amino acids: CAWSPGFSYNEQFF. DNA for the CDR3: TGTGCCTGGAGCCCAGGATTCTCCTACAATGAGCAGTTCTTC.

The chain couples TRBV19 to TRBJ2-1; TRBD2 matches 11 bases. Unmatched junction bases numbered 6, after V lost 3 bases and J lost 8 bases. This CDR3 has 15 residues. CDR1 and CDR2 (germline): LNHDA, SQIVND (reference sequence). In nucleotides, the CDR3 is TGTGCCAGTAGTATTCAGCCTAGCGGGGGGTATGAGCAGTTCTTC. This codes for CASSIQPSGGYEQFF.

This clone was observed a single time. The chain recombines TRBV7-8 with TRBJ2-7, with TRBD2 matching over 8 bases. J lost 3 bases, V lost 5 bases, and 9 bases had no gene match. CDR3 length equals 15 residues. Per the germline V gene, CDR1 is SGHVS and CDR2 is FQNEAQ. The CDR3 loop is CASSRLSGTRYEQYF. The CDR3 DNA sequence: TGTGCCAGCAGCCGTCTTAGCGGGACCCGCTACGAGCAGTACTTC.

Only a few counts were recorded for this clone. This rearrangement joins TRBV6-6 to TRBJ1-1, with no clear D. The CDR3 extends over 13 amino acids. V lost 7 bases, J lost 5 bases, and 14 bases lay in between. Germline V lookup: CDR1 MNHNY, CDR2 SVGAGI (reference sequence). The CDR3 DNA follows: TGTGCCAGCACCCCCAGCCCCGGGACTGAAGCTTTCTTT. Encoded protein: CASTPSPGTEAFF.

The rearrangement joins TRBV4-1 to TRBJ1-1; a weak D match, TRBD1 (5 bases). With 2 bases removed from V and 4 bases from J, the gap between germline ends came to 11 bases. Germline CDR1 reads MGHRA; CDR2 reads YSYEKL. The CDR3 extends over 14 amino acids. CDR3 residues: CASSQSDRRTEAFF. The CDR3 nucleotides read TGCGCCAGCAGCCAATCTGACAGACGCACTGAAGCTTTCTTT.

This chain links TRBV18 with TRBJ1-5; 7 bases match TRBD1. The germline V gene encodes CDR1 KGHSH and CDR2 LQKENI. The trim removed 2 bases at V and 0 bases at J, leaving 22 bases unmatched. There are 22 residues in the CDR3. This CDR3 is CASSPYVTVGTAGSYSNQPQHF. The DNA for the CDR3 is TGTGCCAGCTCACCATATGTAACGGTCGGGACAGCAGGATCTTATAGCAATCAGCCCCAGCATTTT.